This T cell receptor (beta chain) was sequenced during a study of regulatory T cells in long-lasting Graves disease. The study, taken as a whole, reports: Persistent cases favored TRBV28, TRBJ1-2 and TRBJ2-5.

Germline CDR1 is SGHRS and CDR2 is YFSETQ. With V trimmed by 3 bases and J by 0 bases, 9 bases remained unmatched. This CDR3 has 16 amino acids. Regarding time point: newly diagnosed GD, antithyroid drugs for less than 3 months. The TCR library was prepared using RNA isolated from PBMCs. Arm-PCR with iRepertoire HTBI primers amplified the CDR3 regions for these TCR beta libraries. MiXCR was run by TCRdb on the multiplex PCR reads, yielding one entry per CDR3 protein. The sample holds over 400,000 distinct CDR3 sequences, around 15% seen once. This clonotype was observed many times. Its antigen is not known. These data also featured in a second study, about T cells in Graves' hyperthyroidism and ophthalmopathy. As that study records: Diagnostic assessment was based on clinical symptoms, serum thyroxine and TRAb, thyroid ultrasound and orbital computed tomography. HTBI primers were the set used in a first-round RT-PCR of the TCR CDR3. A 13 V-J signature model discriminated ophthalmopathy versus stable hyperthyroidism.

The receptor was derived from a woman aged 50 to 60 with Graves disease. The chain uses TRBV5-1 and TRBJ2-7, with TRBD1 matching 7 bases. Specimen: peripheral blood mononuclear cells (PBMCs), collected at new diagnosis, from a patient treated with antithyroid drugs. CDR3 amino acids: CASSSPRDSSSYEQYF. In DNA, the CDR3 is TGCGCCAGCAGCTCCCCCCGGGACAGCAGCTCCTACGAGCAGTACTTC.